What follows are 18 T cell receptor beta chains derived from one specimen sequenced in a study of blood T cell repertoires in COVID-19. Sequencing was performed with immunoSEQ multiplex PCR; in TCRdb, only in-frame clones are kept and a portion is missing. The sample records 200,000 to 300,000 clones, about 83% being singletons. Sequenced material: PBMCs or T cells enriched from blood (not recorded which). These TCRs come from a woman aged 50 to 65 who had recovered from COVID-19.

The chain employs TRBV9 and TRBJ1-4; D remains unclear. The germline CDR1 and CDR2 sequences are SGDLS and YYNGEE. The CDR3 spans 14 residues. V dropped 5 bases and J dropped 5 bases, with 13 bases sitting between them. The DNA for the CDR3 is TGTGCCAGCAGTCGAAATAGCCGAAATGAAAAACTGTTTTTT. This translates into CASSRNSRNEKLFF.

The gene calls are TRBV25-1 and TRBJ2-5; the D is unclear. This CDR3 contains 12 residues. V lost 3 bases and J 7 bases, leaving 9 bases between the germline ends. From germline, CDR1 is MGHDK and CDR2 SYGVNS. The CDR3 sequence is CASSDPRGTQYF. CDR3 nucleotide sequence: TGTGCCAGCAGTGATCCGCGAGGGACCCAGTACTTC.

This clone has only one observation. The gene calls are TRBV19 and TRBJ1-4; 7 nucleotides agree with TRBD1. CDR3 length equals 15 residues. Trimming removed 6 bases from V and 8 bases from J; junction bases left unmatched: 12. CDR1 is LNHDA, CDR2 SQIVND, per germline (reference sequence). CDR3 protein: CASRTTGTIGEKLFF. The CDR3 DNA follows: TGTGCCAGTAGAACGACAGGGACAATCGGGGAAAAACTGTTTTTT.

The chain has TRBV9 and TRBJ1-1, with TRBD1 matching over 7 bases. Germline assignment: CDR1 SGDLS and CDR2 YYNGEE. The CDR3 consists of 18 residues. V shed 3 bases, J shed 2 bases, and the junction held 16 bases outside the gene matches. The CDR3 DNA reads TGTGCCAGCAGCGCCCCACTAGTCCGGGACAGCCGTAACACTGAAGCTTTCTTT. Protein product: CASSAPLVRDSRNTEAFF.

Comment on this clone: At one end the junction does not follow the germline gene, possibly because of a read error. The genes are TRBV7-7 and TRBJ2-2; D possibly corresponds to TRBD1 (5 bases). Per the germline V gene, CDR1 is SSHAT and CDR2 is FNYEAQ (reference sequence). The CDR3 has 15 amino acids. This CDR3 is CASSWGTPNTGELFF. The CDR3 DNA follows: TGTGCTAGCAGCTGGGGCACCCCGAACACCGGGGAGCTGTTTTTT.

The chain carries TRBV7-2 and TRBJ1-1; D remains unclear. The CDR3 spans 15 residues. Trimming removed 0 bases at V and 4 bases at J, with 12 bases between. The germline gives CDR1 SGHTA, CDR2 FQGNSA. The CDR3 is CASSLAWAGGTEAFF. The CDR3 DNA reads TGTGCCAGCAGCTTAGCGTGGGCAGGAGGCACTGAAGCTTTCTTT.

In DNA, the CDR3 is TGTGCCAGTTCCTTGAGTAGCGGGGGCCAAAATGAGCAGTTCTTC. This codes for CASSLSSGGQNEQFF. The gene calls are TRBV19 and TRBJ2-1; TRBD2 agrees at 9 bases. Germline CDR1 is LNHDA and CDR2 is SQIVND (reference sequence). Trimming at V came to 8 bases and at J to 7 bases, leaving 12 bases not matched to a gene. The CDR3 length is 15 residues.

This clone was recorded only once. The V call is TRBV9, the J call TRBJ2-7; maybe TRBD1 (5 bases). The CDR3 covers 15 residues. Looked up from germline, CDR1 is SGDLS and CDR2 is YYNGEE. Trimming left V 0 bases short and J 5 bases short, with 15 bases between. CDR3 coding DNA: TGTGCCAGCAGCGTAGAGGCAGGGATACTCGACGAGCAGTACTTC. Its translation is CASSVEAGILDEQYF.

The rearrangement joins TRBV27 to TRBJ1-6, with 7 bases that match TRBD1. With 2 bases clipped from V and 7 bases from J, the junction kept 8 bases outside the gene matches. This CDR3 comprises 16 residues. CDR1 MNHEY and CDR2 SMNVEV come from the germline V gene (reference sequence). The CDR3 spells CASSLGSTGSNSPLHF. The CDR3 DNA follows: TGTGCCAGCAGTTTAGGTTCGACAGGGAGCAATTCACCCCTCCACTTT.

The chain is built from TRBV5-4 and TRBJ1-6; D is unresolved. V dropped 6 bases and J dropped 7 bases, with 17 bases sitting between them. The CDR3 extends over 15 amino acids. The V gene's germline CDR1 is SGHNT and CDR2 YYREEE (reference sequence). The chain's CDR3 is CASTLKPSSNSPLHF. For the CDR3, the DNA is TGTGCCAGCACCTTAAAACCGAGTAGCAATTCACCCCTCCACTTT.

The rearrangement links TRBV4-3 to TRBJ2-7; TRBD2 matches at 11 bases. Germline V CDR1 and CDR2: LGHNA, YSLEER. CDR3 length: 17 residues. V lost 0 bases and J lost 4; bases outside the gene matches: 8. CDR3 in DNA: TGCGCCAGCAGCCAAGATCAGCCTAGCGGGAGGCGGTACGAGCAGTACTTC. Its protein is CASSQDQPSGRRYEQYF.

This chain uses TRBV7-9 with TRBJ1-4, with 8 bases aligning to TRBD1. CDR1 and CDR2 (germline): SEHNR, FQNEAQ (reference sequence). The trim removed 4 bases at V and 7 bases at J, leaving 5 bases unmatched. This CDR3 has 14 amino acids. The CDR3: CASSSTGEAEKLFF. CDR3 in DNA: TGTGCCAGCAGCTCGACAGGGGAGGCTGAAAAACTGTTTTTT.

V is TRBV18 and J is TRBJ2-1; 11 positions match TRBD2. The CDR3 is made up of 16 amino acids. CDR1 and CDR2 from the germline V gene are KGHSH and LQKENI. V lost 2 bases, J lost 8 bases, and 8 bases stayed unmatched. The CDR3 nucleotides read TGTGCCAGCTCACCAAGTGGGCTAGCGGGAGGCGATGAGCAGTTCTTC. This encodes CASSPSGLAGGDEQFF.

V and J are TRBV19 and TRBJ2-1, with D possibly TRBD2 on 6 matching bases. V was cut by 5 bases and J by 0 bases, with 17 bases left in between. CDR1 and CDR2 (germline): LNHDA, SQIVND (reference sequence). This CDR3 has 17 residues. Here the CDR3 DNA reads TGTGCCAGTAGTGGGTCTTTGTGGGGGGACTCCTACAATGAGCAGTTCTTC. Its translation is CASSGSLWGDSYNEQFF.

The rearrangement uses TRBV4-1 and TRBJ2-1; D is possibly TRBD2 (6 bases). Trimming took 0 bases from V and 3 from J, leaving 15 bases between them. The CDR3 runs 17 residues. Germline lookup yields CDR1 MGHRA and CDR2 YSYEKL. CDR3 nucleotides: TGCGCCAGCAGCCAAGATCCGGGGCTAGCGAACTACAATGAGCAGTTCTTC. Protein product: CASSQDPGLANYNEQFF.

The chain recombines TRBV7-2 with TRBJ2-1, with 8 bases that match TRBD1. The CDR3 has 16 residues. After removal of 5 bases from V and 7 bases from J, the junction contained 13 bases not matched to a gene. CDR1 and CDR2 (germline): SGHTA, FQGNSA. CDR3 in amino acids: CASSARPGGLGNEQFF. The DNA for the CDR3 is TGTGCCAGCAGCGCCCGCCCAGGGGGCTTAGGGAATGAGCAGTTCTTC.

CDR3 in DNA: TGTGCCAGTAGTATCCGGACAGGGATGGAGACCCAGTACTTC. This gives the protein CASSIRTGMETQYF. The chain recombines TRBV19 with TRBJ2-5; 8 bases match TRBD1. The CDR3 sequence is 14 residues long. The germline V gene has CDR1 LNHDA and CDR2 SQIVND (reference sequence). The V and J ends lost 3 bases and 5 bases, in that order; junction bases with no gene match: 5.

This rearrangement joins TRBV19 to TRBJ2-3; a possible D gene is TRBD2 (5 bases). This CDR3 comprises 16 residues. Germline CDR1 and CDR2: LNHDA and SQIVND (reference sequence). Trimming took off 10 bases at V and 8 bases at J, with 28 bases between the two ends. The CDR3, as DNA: TGTGCCACCGTTGCCCCCCAAGCGGTCCCCATCGCTACGCAGTATTTT. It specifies CATVAPQAVPIATQYF. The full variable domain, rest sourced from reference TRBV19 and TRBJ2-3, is DGGITQSPKYLFRKEGQNVTLSCEQNLNHDAMYWYRQDPGQGLRLIYYSQIVNDFQKGDIAEGYSVSREKKESFPLTVTSAQKNPTAFYLCATVAPQAVPIATQYFGPGTRLTVL.